This T cell receptor beta chain was documented in a study of T cells after yellow fever vaccination. Findings and limits, study-wide: Weaker overall was a secondary response that nonetheless peaked faster, on day 5 versus 15. Clonotypes appearing in both CD4 and CD8 compartments existed, and their share was small.

This clonotype showed up just a few times. Its antigen is still unknown. The V gene's germline CDR1 is SGDLS and CDR2 YYNGEE. This CDR3 comprises 20 residues. V shed 1 base and J 4 bases; nucleotides not matched to a gene: 21. Template switching with 5'RACE generated the TCR cDNA and added a universal primer site and UMIs. TCRdb called the 5' RACE reads again in MiXCR, with one record for every CDR3 protein. This table has 100,000 to 150,000 distinct CDR3 sequences, about 8.2% appearing once. The sequence derives from a man younger than 30 who received the YFV17D yellow fever vaccine. Sequencing used CD8+ T cells sorted from PBMCs, obtained on the day of the yellow fever booster vaccination. The chain recombines TRBV9 with TRBJ1-2, with TRBD1 identical over 8 bases. The CDR3, as DNA: TGTGCCAGCAGCGTACGAGGCAGGGGGCGGCCGTTCCGAACGTTCTATGGCTACACCTTC. Translation gives CASSVRGRGRPFRTFYGYTF.